This T cell receptor (beta chain) is from a study of blood T cell repertoires in COVID-19. Background on the study: T cells, B-cell-depleted T cells, or PBMCs supplied cDNA or gDNA.

Per the germline V gene, CDR1 is MNHEY and CDR2 is SMNVEV (reference sequence). With 10 bases clipped from V and 8 bases from J, the junction kept 7 bases outside the gene matches. CDR3 length: 13 residues. Across about two dozen US areas, participants ranged in age from roughly 18 to 95 years. People in the exposed group encountered a COVID-19 case within 2 weeks before entering the study. The method was immunoSEQ multiplex PCR; TCRdb's version includes in-frame clones alone and lacks a portion of them. The sample shows approximately 400,000 clones, roughly 92% of them seen only once. The V call is TRBV27, the J call TRBJ1-4, with TRBD1 matching 10 bases. This clonotype originated in a woman in her thirties or forties who had been exposed to COVID-19. The sample was PBMCs or T cells enriched from blood (not recorded which). CDR3: CATPGTGVEKLFF. CDR3 coding DNA: TGTGCCACCCCCGGGACAGGGGTGGAAAAACTGTTTTTT.